The 23 T cell receptor beta chains below come from one sample, sequenced in a study of OX40 agonist ivuxolimab in advanced cancers. Libraries were made using the immunoSEQ multiplex PCR assay. TCRdb stores this immuneACCESS table with in-frame sequences only. Part of the clones is absent; in the studies checked, under half of the shortfall reflects unresolved V genes, and no reason is known for the rest. The table for this sample lists about 67,000 clones; approximately 90% of them were counted only once. Jointly, the top ten make up 2% to 2.5% of the sample. This specimen consisted of CD4+ or CD8+ T cells sorted from blood, obtained in a trial of the OX40 agonist ivuxolimab. Source of these receptors: an adult with an advanced solid tumor such as melanoma, head and neck, liver or kidney cancer.

This clone was detected only once. The V gene is TRBV6-5, the J gene TRBJ2-2; D not certain. Deletions cut 4 bases from V and 8 bases from J, with 8 bases between. This CDR3 comprises 12 residues. Germline values: CDR1 MNHEY, CDR2 SVGAGI. The CDR3 nucleotides read TGTGCCAGCAGTTGGACCTTGGGGGAGCTGTTTTTT. The encoded protein is CASSWTLGELFF.

The rearrangement joins TRBV7-9 to TRBJ2-3, with TRBD1 matching over 8 bases. CDR1 SEHNR and CDR2 FQNEAQ come from the germline V gene (reference sequence). The CDR3 has 17 residues. V gave up 1 base and J gave up 4 bases; unmatched junction bases: 10. The CDR3, as DNA: TGTGCCAGCAGCTTAGTGTTTCAGGGGGCCGGGGCAGATACGCAGTATTTT. Translated: CASSLVFQGAGADTQYF.

The chain joins TRBV30 to TRBJ2-3, with a possible D match to TRBD2 (6 bases). Per the germline V gene, CDR1 is GTSNPN and CDR2 is SVGIG (reference sequence). The CDR3 sequence is 12 residues long. The V end was cut by 4 bases, the J end by 4 bases, with 9 bases between. The CDR3 DNA is TGTGCCTGGACTAGGGAGGCAGATACGCAGTATTTT. Its protein product is CAWTREADTQYF.

This chain connects TRBV4-3 to TRBJ2-5, with D maybe TRBD2 (7 bases). Germline V gene sequence: CDR1 LGHNA, CDR2 YSLEER. The CDR3 runs 16 residues. The V and J ends lost 4 bases and 5 bases respectively, with 20 bases between them. The CDR3 nucleotides are TGCGCCAGCAGCCCAATGTTAACGGGGGGCGGGGAGACCCAGTACTTC. Its translation: CASSPMLTGGGETQYF.

The rearrangement uses TRBV11-3 and TRBJ2-5, with D tentatively TRBD1 (6 bases). CDR1 and CDR2 from the germline V gene are SGHNT and YENEEA. V was shortened by 5 bases and J by 3 bases, with 13 bases between the two germline ends. The CDR3 extends over 14 amino acids. Here the CDR3 DNA reads TGTGCCAGCAGCCCCCGGGACACTGAAGAGACCCAGTACTTC. Its translation is CASSPRDTEETQYF.

The V gene is TRBV2, the J gene TRBJ2-3; possibly TRBD2 for D (6 bases). CDR1 and CDR2 from the germline V gene are SNHLY and FYNNEI. This CDR3 has 19 amino acids. V lost 4 bases to trimming and J lost 2 bases, with 25 bases between them. The CDR3 DNA is TGTGCCAGCAGTGGCGGGACTGCGCATGAGGCTAAAAACACAGATACGCAGTATTTT. Translated: CASSGGTAHEAKNTDTQYF.

With regard to this clone: Compared with germline, one end of the junction differs, possibly owing to a read error. J is TRBJ2-6 and V is TRBV6-1, with TRBD1 matching over 8 bases. This CDR3 region has 17 residues. Germline values: CDR1 MNHNS, CDR2 SASEGT. The CDR3 spells CASSKAGGTGGANVLTF. The CDR3 bases are TGTGCCAGCAGTAAAGCAGGGGGCACAGGTGGGGCCAACGTCCTGACTTTC.

The J gene is TRBJ2-7, the V gene TRBV5-8, with 13 bases fitting TRBD2. The trim removed 4 bases at V and 3 bases at J, leaving 7 bases unmatched. The CDR3 is made up of 16 amino acids. Per germline, CDR1 SGHTS and CDR2 YDEGEE. CDR3 nucleotides: TGTGCCAGCAGCGACGGGACTAGCGGGGCCTTCTACGAGCAGTACTTC. As protein: CASSDGTSGAFYEQYF.

The chain recombines TRBV6-5 with TRBJ2-3; D gene ambiguous. V was shortened by 2 bases and J by 0 bases, with 9 bases between the two germline ends. The CDR3 has 15 residues. Germline values: CDR1 MNHEY, CDR2 SVGAGI. CDR3 protein: CASSYGIFSTDTQYF. CDR3 in DNA: TGTGCCAGCAGTTACGGTATCTTTAGCACAGATACGCAGTATTTT.

A note on this clone: The same CDR3 arises from other DNA sequences in this sample as well. The chain carries TRBV6-5 and TRBJ1-1, with TRBD1 identical over 7 bases. Unmatched junction bases numbered 2, after V lost 4 bases and J lost 0 bases. CDR3 length: 14 amino acids. From germline, CDR1 is MNHEY and CDR2 SVGAGI. CDR3 nucleotide sequence: TGTGCCAGCAGTTTGGGACAGCTGAACACTGAAGCTTTCTTT. This translates into CASSLGQLNTEAFF.

This chain uses TRBV6-1 with TRBJ1-1; D is perhaps TRBD1 (5 bases). Germline V gene lookup returns CDR1 MNHNS and CDR2 SASEGT. The CDR3 runs 13 residues. Trimming removed 7 bases at V and 3 bases at J, with 12 bases between. The DNA for the CDR3 is TGTGCCAGCATGGGAGTGGGGGACACTGAAGCTTTCTTT. As protein: CASMGVGDTEAFF.

This rearrangement joins TRBV19 to TRBJ1-5; 8 bases map to TRBD1. V dropped 6 bases and J dropped 6; count of bases not matched to a gene: 16. The length of the CDR3 is 17 residues. Germline V gives CDR1 LNHDA, CDR2 SQIVND (reference sequence). In nucleotides, the CDR3 is TGTGCCAGTAGGACCGGGACAGGAAGTTGGCGGGGTCAGCCCCAGCATTTT. Amino acid sequence: CASRTGTGSWRGQPQHF. Full variable domain (rest looked up from reference TRBV19 and TRBJ1-5): DGGITQSPKYLFRKEGQNVTLSCEQNLNHDAMYWYRQDPGQGLRLIYYSQIVNDFQKGDIAEGYSVSREKKESFPLTVTSAQKNPTAFYLCASRTGTGSWRGQPQHFGDGTRLSIL.

V usage is TRBV4-2 and J usage is TRBJ2-1; D possibly corresponds to TRBD2 (6 bases). V lost 1 base and J 1 base, leaving 11 bases between the germline ends. Germline V gives CDR1 LGHNA, CDR2 YNFKEQ. The CDR3 runs 16 residues. The CDR3 DNA reads TGTGCCAGCAGCCAAGTGGGGGGAGTGTCCTACAATGAGCAGTTCTTC. Protein sequence: CASSQVGGVSYNEQFF.

The V call is TRBV28, the J call TRBJ1-1, with 7 bases that match TRBD1. CDR3 size: 12 residues. Germline V gene sequence: CDR1 MDHEN, CDR2 SYDVKM. V shed 5 bases, J shed 8 bases, and the junction held 5 bases outside the gene matches. In nucleotides, the CDR3 is TGTGCCAGCAGTACCCCGGACAGGGAAGCTTTCTTT. Encoded protein: CASSTPDREAFF.

The chain joins TRBV9 to TRBJ2-1, with 7 bases lining up with TRBD2. The J segment lost 3 bases and the V segment lost 4 bases, leaving 1 base of the junction unmatched. Looked up from germline, CDR1 is SGDLS and CDR2 is YYNGEE. This CDR3 is built from 13 residues. In nucleotides, the CDR3 is TGTGCCAGCAGCCGCGGGAGCTACAATGAGCAGTTCTTC. Amino acids: CASSRGSYNEQFF.

This chain links TRBV19 with TRBJ1-1, with a weak D call TRBD1 (6 bases). The CDR3 consists of 12 residues. Trimming shortened V by 6 bases and J by 6 bases, and 11 bases separated the two germline ends. Per germline, CDR1 LNHDA and CDR2 SQIVND (reference sequence). CDR3 in amino acids: CASSLRGAEAFF. CDR3 DNA sequence: TGTGCCAGTAGCCTCAGGGGCGCTGAAGCTTTCTTT.

CDR3 DNA: TGTGCCAGCAGTTACGACAGAACCTACGAGCAGTACTTC. Protein: CASSYDRTYEQYF. This chain connects TRBV28 to TRBJ2-7; possibly TRBD1 for D (5 bases). V was cut by 4 bases and J by 2 bases, with 9 bases left in between. The CDR3 loop spans 13 amino acids. Germline loops: CDR1 MDHEN, CDR2 SYDVKM.

V usage is TRBV2 and J usage is TRBJ1-5, with a weak D call TRBD1 (5 bases). The CDR3 covers 13 residues. V lost 2 bases to trimming and J lost 8 bases, with 10 bases between them. The germline CDR1 and CDR2 sequences are SNHLY and FYNNEI. The CDR3 DNA reads TGTGCCAGCAGTGAACAGGGTGATGAGCCCCAGCATTTT. Translated, it gives CASSEQGDEPQHF. Based on the CDR3 plus reference TRBV2 and TRBJ1-5, the full variable domain is EPEVTQTPSHQVTQMGQEVILRCVPISNHLYFYWYRQILGQKVEFLVSFYNNEISEKSEIFDDQFSVERPDGSNFTLKIRSTKLEDSAMYFCASSEQGDEPQHFGDGTRLSIL.

This clone was picked up one time. This rearrangement joins TRBV7-8 to TRBJ2-1; 7 nucleotides match TRBD2. With 5 bases clipped from V and 8 bases from J, the junction kept 15 bases outside the gene matches. Germline CDR1 and CDR2: SGHVS and FQNEAQ. The CDR3 spans 16 residues. The CDR3 here is CASSPPPSGGVDEQFF. In DNA form, the CDR3 reads TGTGCCAGCAGCCCACCTCCTAGTGGGGGGGTGGATGAGCAGTTCTTC.

V gene TRBV28 combines with J gene TRBJ1-5; TRBD1 matches at 9 bases. This CDR3 is 16 amino acids long. The junction had 10 bases not matched to a gene; V was cut back by 4 bases and J by 6 bases. Germline V CDR1 and CDR2: MDHEN, SYDVKM. CDR3 DNA: TGTGCCAGCAGTTCACCACGGACAGGGGTAAGTCAGCCCCAGCATTTT. It codes for CASSSPRTGVSQPQHF.

This clone was recorded a few times. This chain joins TRBV28 and TRBJ1-1; the D gene is possibly TRBD1 (6 bases). This CDR3 is 15 amino acids long. Trimming left V 3 bases short and J 4 bases short, with 15 bases between. Germline V gives CDR1 MDHEN, CDR2 SYDVKM. CDR3 in amino acids: CASSLGGRVGTEAFF. In DNA form, the CDR3 reads TGTGCCAGCAGTTTGGGGGGCAGGGTAGGCACTGAAGCTTTCTTT.

This chain uses TRBV7-9 with TRBJ1-4; D gene ambiguous. V was pared by 5 bases and J by 8 bases, with 18 bases between. Germline V gene data show CDR1 as SEHNR and CDR2 as FQNEAQ (reference sequence). This CDR3 contains 15 residues. The CDR3 region is CASSPHVGYLEKLFF. The CDR3 DNA follows: TGTGCCAGCAGCCCCCACGTGGGATACCTAGAAAAACTGTTTTTT.

V gene TRBV5-1 combines with J gene TRBJ2-1, with 8 bases matching TRBD2. This CDR3 comprises 15 residues. J was trimmed by 4 bases and V by 2 bases; bases with no gene match: 5. CDR1 is SGHRS and CDR2 is YFSETQ in the germline V gene. CDR3 in amino acids: CASSLSGGPYNEQFF. In DNA, the CDR3 is TGCGCCAGCAGCTTAAGCGGGGGCCCTTACAATGAGCAGTTCTTC.